One sample yielded the 7 T cell receptor beta chains listed below, sequenced in a study of tumor T cells in aggressive B-cell lymphoma. The method was immunoSEQ multiplex PCR; TCRdb's version includes in-frame clones alone and lacks a portion of them. Seen here are roughly 5,300 clones, roughly 87% observed once, and the top ten hold approximately 2.7%. Sequenced sample: tumor tissue. These receptors were taken from an adult with diffuse large B cell lymphoma.

The chain recombines TRBV6-1 with TRBJ1-5; D is unclear. CDR3 length equals 15 residues. CDR1 and CDR2 (germline): MNHNS, SASEGT. Trimming left V 7 bases short and J 3 bases short, with 16 bases between. CDR3 in amino acids: CASISPTEPNQPQHF. Here the CDR3 DNA reads TGTGCCAGCATATCGCCAACAGAGCCCAATCAGCCCCAGCATTTT.

This chain uses TRBV19 with TRBJ2-2, with 7 bases matching TRBD1. Germline V CDR1 and CDR2: LNHDA, SQIVND (reference sequence). This CDR3 has 15 residues. Trimming at V came to 8 bases and at J to 4 bases, leaving 10 bases not matched to a gene. The CDR3 loop reads CASYSTGKGTGELFF. CDR3 sequence (DNA): TGTGCCAGTTATTCGACAGGGAAGGGCACCGGGGAGCTGTTTTTT.

This clone was seen more than once but under ten times. The chain recombines TRBV5-1 with TRBJ1-1; perhaps TRBD1 as D (5 bases). Germline lookup yields CDR1 SGHRS and CDR2 YFSETQ. V lost 0 bases and J lost 1, with 10 bases in between. This CDR3 comprises 15 residues. CDR3 DNA: TGCGCCAGCAGCTTGGTGTCAGGGCCGAACACTGAAGCTTTCTTT. Its translation is CASSLVSGPNTEAFF.

The V gene is TRBV18, the J gene TRBJ2-2, with a tentative D call TRBD2 (5 bases). Germline V CDR1 and CDR2: KGHSH, LQKENI. The CDR3 spans 16 residues. V was cut by 2 bases and J by 4 bases, with 14 bases left in between. The CDR3 spells CASSPSGQRTTGELFF. The CDR3 DNA reads as TGTGCCAGCTCACCAAGCGGTCAGCGGACCACCGGGGAGCTGTTTTTT. The whole variable domain, remainder taken from reference TRBV18 and TRBJ2-2, is NAGVMQNPRHLVRRRGQEARLRCSPMKGHSHVYWYRQLPEEGLKFMVYLQKENIIDESGMPKERFSAEFPKEGPSILRIQQVVRGDSAAYFCASSPSGQRTTGELFFGEGSRLTVL.

The chain uses TRBV12-5 and TRBJ1-1, with D tentatively TRBD1 (6 bases). Germline V gene data show CDR1 as LGHNT and CDR2 as FRNRAP. The CDR3 has 14 residues. V shed 5 bases and J shed 8 bases, with 18 bases lying between them. This chain's CDR3 is CASGPYGGGREAFF. The CDR3 coding sequence is TGTGCTAGTGGTCCCTACGGGGGGGGCCGAGAAGCTTTCTTT. Based on the CDR3 plus reference TRBV12-5 and TRBJ1-1, the full variable domain is DARVTQTPRHKVTEMGQEVTMRCQPILGHNTVFWYRQTMMQGLELLAYFRNRAPLDDSGMPKDRFSAEMPDATLATLKIQPSEPRDSAVYFCASGPYGGGREAFFGQGTRLTVV.

The CDR3 nucleotides are TGCAGCGCCAGCGGGGGGGCAGATACGCAGTATTTT. Translation gives CSASGGADTQYF. The chain recombines TRBV29-1 with TRBJ2-3; 10 bases are a match to TRBD2. The CDR3 runs to 12 residues. Germline assignment: CDR1 SQVTM and CDR2 ANQGSEA. Losses at the gene ends were 7 bases for V and 4 bases for J; bases not matched to a gene: 2.

V gene TRBV6-6 combines with J gene TRBJ1-1; D is unresolved. V lost 6 bases, J lost 6 bases, and 11 bases lay in between. Germline CDR1 MNHNY, CDR2 SVGAGI (reference sequence). This CDR3 is built from 12 residues. The CDR3 is CASSNSASEAFF. The CDR3 DNA follows: TGTGCCAGCAGCAACAGTGCTTCTGAAGCTTTCTTT.